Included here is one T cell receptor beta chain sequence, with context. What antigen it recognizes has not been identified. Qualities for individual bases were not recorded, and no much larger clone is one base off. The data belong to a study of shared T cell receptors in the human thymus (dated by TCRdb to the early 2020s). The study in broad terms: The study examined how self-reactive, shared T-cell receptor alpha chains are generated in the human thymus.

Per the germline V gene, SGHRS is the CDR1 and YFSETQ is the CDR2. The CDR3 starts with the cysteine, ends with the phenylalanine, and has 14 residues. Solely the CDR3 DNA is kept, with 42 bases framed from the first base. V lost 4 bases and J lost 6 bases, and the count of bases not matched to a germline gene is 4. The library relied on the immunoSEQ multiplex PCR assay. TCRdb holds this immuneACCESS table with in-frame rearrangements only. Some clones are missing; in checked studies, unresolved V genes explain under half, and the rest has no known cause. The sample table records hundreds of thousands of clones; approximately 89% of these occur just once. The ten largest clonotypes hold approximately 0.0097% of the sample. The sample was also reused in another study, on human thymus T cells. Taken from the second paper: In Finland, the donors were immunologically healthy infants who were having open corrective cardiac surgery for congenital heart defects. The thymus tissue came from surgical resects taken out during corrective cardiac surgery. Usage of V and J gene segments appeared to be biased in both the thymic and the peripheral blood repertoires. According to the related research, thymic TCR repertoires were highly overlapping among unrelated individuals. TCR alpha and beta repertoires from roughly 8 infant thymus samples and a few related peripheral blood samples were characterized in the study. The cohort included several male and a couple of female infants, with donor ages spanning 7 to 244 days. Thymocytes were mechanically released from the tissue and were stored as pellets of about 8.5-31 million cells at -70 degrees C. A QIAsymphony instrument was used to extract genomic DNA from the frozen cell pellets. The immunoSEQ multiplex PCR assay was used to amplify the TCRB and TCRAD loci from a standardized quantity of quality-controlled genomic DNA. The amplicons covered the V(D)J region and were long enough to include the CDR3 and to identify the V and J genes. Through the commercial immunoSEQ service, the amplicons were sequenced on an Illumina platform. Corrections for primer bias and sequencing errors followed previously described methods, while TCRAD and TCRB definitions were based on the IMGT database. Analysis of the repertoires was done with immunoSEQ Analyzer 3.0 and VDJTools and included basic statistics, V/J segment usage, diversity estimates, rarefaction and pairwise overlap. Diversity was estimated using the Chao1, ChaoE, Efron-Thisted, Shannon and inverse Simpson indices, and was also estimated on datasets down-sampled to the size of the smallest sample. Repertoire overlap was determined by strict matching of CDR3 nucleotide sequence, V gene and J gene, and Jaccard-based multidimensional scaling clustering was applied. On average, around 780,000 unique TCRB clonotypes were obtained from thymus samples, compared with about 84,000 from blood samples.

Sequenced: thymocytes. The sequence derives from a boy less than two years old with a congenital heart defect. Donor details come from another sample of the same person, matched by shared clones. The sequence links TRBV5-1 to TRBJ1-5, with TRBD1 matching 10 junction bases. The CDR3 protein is CASSEGQGGQPQHF. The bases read TGCGCCAGCAGCGAAGGACAGGGGGGTCAGCCCCAGCATTTT.